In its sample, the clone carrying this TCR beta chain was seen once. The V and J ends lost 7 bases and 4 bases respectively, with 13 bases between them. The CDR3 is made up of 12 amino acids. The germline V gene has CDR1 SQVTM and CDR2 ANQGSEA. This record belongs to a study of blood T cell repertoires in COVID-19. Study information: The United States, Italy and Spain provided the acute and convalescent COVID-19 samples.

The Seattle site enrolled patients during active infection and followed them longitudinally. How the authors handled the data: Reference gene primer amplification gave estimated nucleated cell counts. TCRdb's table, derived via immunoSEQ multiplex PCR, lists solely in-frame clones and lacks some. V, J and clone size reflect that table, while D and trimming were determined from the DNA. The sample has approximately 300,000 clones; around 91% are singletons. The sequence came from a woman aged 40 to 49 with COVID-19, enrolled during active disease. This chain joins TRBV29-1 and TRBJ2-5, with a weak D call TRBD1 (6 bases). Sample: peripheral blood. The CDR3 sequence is CSATWGRETQYF. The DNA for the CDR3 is TGCAGCGCCACTTGGGGGCGAGAGACCCAGTACTTC.